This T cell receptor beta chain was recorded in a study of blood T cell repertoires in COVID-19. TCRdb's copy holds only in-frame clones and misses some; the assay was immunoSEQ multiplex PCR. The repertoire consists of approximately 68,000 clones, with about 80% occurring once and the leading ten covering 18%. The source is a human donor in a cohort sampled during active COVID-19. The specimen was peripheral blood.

CDR3 loop: CASSDGQAFSGNTIYF. The CDR3 DNA sequence: TGTGCCAGCAGTGATGGGCAGGCATTCTCTGGAAACACCATATATTTT. This chain uses TRBV2 with TRBJ1-3; D is unclear. CDR1 and CDR2 (germline): SNHLY, FYNNEI. Trimming removed 3 bases at V and 0 bases at J, with 12 bases between. This CDR3 is built from 16 residues.